This T cell receptor (beta chain) was profiled in a study of identical twins. This clonotype has ten or more counts. The antigen is undetermined. Study results and caveats: Sharing of beta out-of-frame sequences by twins showed a weaker excess.

A universal primer site was created by template switching, with the cDNA bearing unique molecular identifiers. TCRdb recomputed calls from the 5' RACE reads with MiXCR, one row per CDR3 protein. The sample contains fewer than 250,000 distinct CDR3 sequences, less than 8% of which appear only once. V gave up 4 bases and J gave up 5 bases, with 14 bases separating them. Germline lookup yields CDR1 SEHNR and CDR2 FQNEAQ (reference sequence). The CDR3 loop spans 15 amino acids. In addition, the sample was reused for a study of yellow fever vaccine responses in identical twins.

This TCR was recovered from a woman between 18 and 29 years old in good health. Specimen: memory (CD45RO+) T cells sorted from blood. The rearrangement joins TRBV7-9 to TRBJ1-4, with D unresolved. The CDR3 sequence is CASSSGRVLNEKLFF. As DNA, the CDR3 is TGTGCCAGCAGCTCCGGACGGGTTCTAAATGAAAAACTGTTTTTT.